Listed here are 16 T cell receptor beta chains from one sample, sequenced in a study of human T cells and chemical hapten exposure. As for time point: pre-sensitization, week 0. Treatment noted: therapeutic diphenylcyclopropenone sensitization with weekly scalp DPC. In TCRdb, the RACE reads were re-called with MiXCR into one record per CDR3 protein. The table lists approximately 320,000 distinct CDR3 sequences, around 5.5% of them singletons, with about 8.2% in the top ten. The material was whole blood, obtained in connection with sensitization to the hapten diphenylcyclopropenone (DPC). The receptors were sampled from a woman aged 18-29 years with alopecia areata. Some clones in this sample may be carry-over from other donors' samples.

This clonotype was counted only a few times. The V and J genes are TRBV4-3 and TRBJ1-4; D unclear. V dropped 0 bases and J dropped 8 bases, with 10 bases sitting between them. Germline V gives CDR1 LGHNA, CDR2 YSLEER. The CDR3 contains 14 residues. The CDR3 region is CASSQDRAEEKLFF. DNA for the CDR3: TGCGCCAGCAGCCAAGATAGGGCAGAAGAAAAACTGTTTTTT.

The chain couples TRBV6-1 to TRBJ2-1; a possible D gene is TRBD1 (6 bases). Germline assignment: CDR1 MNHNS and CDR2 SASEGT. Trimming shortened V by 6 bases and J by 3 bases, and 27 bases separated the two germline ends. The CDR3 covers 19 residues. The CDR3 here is CASRRGGSGTQGSYNEQFF. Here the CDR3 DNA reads TGTGCCAGCAGAAGGGGCGGATCGGGAACACAGGGAAGCTACAATGAGCAGTTCTTC.

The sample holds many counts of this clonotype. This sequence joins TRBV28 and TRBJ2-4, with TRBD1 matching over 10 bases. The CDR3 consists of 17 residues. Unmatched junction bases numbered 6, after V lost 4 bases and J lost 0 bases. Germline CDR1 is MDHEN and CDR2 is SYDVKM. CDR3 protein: CASSSGQGEIAKNIQYF. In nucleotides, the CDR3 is TGTGCCAGCAGTTCCGGACAGGGGGAAATAGCCAAAAACATTCAGTACTTC.

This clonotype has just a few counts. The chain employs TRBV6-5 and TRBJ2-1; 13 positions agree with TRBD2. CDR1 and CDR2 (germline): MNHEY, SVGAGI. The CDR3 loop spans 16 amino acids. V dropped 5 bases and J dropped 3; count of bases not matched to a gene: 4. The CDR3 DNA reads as TGTGCCAGCAGTCGTACTAGCGGGGGGGACTACAATGAGCAGTTCTTC. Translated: CASSRTSGGDYNEQFF.

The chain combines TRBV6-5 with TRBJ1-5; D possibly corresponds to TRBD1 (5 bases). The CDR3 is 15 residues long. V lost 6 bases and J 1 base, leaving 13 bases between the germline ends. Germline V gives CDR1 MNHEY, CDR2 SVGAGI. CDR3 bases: TGTGCCAGCAGGGTACAGGAGGCAAGCAATCAGCCCCAGCATTTT. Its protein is CASRVQEASNQPQHF.

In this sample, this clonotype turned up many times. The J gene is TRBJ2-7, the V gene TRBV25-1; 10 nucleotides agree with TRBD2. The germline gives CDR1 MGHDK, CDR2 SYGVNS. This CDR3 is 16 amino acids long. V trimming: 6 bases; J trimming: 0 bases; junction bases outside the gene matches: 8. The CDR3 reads CASRSTSGDSSYEQYF. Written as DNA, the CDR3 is TGTGCCAGCAGGAGTACTAGCGGGGATAGCTCCTACGAGCAGTACTTC.

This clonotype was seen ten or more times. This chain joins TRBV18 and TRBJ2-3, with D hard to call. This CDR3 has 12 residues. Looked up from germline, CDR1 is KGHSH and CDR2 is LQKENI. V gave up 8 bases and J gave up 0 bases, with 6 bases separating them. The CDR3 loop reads CASSPSTDTQYF. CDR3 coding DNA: TGTGCCAGCAGCCCCAGCACAGATACGCAGTATTTT. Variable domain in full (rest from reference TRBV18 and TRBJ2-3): NAGVMQNPRHLVRRRGQEARLRCSPMKGHSHVYWYRQLPEEGLKFMVYLQKENIIDESGMPKERFSAEFPKEGPSILRIQQVVRGDSAAYFCASSPSTDTQYFGPGTRLTVL.

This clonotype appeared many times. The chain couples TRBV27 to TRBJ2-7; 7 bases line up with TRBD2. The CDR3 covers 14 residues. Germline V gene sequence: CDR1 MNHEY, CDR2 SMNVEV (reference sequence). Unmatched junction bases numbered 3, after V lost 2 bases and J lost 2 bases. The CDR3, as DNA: TGTGCCAGCAGTTTAAAGCGGGGAACCTACGAGCAGTACTTC. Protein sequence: CASSLKRGTYEQYF.

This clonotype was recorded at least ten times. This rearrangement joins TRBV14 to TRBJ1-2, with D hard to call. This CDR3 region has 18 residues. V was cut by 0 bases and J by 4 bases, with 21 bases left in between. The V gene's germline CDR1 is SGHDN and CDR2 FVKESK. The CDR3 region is CASSQDSQDRKHPYGYTF. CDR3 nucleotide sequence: TGTGCCAGCAGCCAAGATAGTCAGGACCGAAAACACCCCTATGGCTACACCTTC. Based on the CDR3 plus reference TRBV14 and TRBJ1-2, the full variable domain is EAGVTQFPSHSVIEKGQTVTLRCDPISGHDNLYWYRRVMGKEIKFLLHFVKESKQDESGMPNNRFLAERTGGTYSTLKVQPAELEDSGVYFCASSQDSQDRKHPYGYTFGSGTRLTVV.

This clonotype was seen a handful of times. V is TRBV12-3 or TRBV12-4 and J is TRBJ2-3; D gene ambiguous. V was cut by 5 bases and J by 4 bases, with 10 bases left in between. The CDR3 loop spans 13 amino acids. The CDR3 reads CASSPYTPDTQYF. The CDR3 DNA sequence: TGTGCCAGCAGTCCGTATACGCCAGATACGCAGTATTTT.

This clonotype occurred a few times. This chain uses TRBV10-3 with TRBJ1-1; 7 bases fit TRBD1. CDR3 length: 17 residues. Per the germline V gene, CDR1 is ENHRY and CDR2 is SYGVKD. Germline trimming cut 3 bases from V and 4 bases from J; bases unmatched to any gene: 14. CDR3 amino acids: CAISDRGAFRRGTEAFF. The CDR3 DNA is TGTGCCATCAGTGACAGGGGGGCTTTTCGTCGTGGCACTGAAGCTTTCTTT.

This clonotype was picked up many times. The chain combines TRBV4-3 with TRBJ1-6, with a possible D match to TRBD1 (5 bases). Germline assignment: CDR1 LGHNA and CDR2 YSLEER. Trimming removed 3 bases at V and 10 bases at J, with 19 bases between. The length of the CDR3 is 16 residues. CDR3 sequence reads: CASSHDGVRGRSPLHF. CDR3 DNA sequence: TGCGCCAGCAGCCATGATGGCGTTAGGGGAAGGTCACCCCTCCACTTT.

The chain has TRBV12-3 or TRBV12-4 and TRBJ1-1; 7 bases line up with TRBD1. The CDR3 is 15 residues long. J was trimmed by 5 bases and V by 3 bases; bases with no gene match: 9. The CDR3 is CASSFPQGKGTEAFF. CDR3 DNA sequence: TGTGCCAGCAGTTTCCCACAGGGGAAGGGGACTGAAGCTTTCTTT.

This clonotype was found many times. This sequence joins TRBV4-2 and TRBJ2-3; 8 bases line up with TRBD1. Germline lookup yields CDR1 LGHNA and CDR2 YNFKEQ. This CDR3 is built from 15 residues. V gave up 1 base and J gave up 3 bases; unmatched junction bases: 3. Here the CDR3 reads CASSQAGGETDTQYF. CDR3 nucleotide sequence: TGTGCCAGCAGCCAAGCAGGGGGCGAAACAGATACGCAGTATTTT.

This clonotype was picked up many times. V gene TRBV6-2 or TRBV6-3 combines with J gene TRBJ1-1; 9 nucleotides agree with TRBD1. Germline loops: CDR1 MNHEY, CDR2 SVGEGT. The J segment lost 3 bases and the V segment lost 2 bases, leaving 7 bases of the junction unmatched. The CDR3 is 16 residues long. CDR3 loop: CASSYKRTGEDTEAFF. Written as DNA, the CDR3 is TGTGCCAGCAGTTACAAACGGACAGGGGAGGACACTGAAGCTTTCTTT.

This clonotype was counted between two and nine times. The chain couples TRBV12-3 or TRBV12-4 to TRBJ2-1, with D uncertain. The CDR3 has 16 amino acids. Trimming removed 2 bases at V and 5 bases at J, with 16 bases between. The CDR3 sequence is CASSLLRLGTHNEQFF. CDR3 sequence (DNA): TGTGCCAGCAGTTTATTAAGGTTGGGTACCCACAATGAGCAGTTCTTC.